This entry describes one T cell receptor (beta chain). TCR beta libraries were prepared from cDNA with unique molecular identifiers. TCRdb passed the PCR reads through MiXCR, listing each CDR3 protein once. Among fewer than 550,000 distinct CDR3 sequences, about a third were seen once, and the ten largest hold around 6%. The data stem from a study of post-analysis software for immune sequencing data. The sequence derives from a girl under 18 with multiple sclerosis. Sample: blood.

The CDR3 loop is CSAITRSETQYF. For the CDR3, the DNA is TGCAGTGCTATAACTAGGTCAGAGACCCAGTACTTC. This chain joins TRBV20-1 and TRBJ2-5; D possibly corresponds to TRBD2 (5 bases). Looked up from germline, CDR1 is DFQATT and CDR2 is SNEGSKA (reference sequence). Deletions cut 4 bases from V and 4 bases from J, with 10 bases between. CDR3 length: 12 amino acids.